This entry is about one T cell receptor beta chain. No antigen is known for it. The data stem from a study of T cell responses to AZD1222 COVID-19 vaccine. Study-level information: Samples with a second dose at about 4 or about 12 weeks were pooled together. Broader study findings: Two AZD1222 administrations were followed by greater Spike-specific TCR breadth and depth. Unmutated regions of variants are reportedly targeted by nearly half of spike-specific TCRs. Just six AZD1222 recipients were seropositive at baseline.

From germline, CDR1 is LGHNA and CDR2 YNFKEQ. V lost 5 bases and J lost 15, with 16 bases in between. The CDR3 contains 12 residues. Some clones are missing from TCRdb's copy, which holds only in-frame ones; the method was immunoSEQ multiplex PCR. This sample yields tens of thousands of clones, of which about 90% are seen a single time; just under 4% belongs to the top ten. The material sequenced was peripheral blood, taken on day 0 of AZD1222 vaccination. This TCR derives from an adult in good health. The gene calls are TRBV4-2 and TRBJ2-2; either TRBD1 or TRBD2 may fit D (5 bases each). CDR3 sequence (DNA): TGTGCCAGCAGCGGCCGGGACCCCCGTTTGTTTTTT. This encodes CASSGRDPRLFF.